These T cell receptor beta chains were read from a single sample in a study of shared clonotypes between healthy human individuals. TCRdb keeps only in-frame clones here, not all; method: immunoSEQ multiplex PCR. The data hold hundreds of thousands of clones, with roughly four fifths observed a single time. The sample comprised PBMCs. Receptors originate from a woman between 35 and 50 years old in good health. Some clones in this sample may be carry-over from other donors' samples. The CDR3 runs from the conserved cysteine through the conserved F or W. A D gene is named only where the DNA matches it firmly. For some rows the clone size is stated as once, few or many, or as a class when expanded; others skip it.

TRBV7-9	few	TRBJ2-7	TRBD2	CASSLVVTSGSPGVYEQYF	TGTGCCAGCAGCTTAGTTGTGACTAGCGGGTCCCCGGGGGTTTACGAGCAGTACTTC
TRBV7-2	.	TRBJ2-1	.	CASSLDGRRGNEQFF	TGTGCCAGCAGCTTAGATGGGAGGCGCGGCAATGAGCAGTTCTTC
TRBV30	many	TRBJ2-5	.	CAWSSVGETQYF	TGTGCCTGGAGTTCTGTGGGGGAGACCCAGTACTTC
TRBV4-3	.	TRBJ2-2	TRBD2	CSSSQNTLGGPGELFF	TGCTCCAGCAGCCAAAATACGCTGGGAGGGCCCGGGGAGCTGTTTTTT
TRBV11-2	.	TRBJ2-2	.	CASRAAVNTGELFF	TGTGCCAGCAGGGCAGCGGTGAACACCGGGGAGCTGTTTTTT
TRBV7-9	.	TRBJ2-2	TRBD2	CASSSRTSGDGVGELFF	TGTGCCAGCAGCTCAAGGACTAGCGGAGACGGGGTAGGGGAGCTGTTTTTT
TRBV10-1	.	TRBJ2-7	TRBD2	CASSLSGIEEQYF	TGCGCCAGCAGCCTCAGCGGGATCGAGGAGCAGTACTTC
TRBV7-9	.	TRBJ2-3	.	CASSLPGDPSTDTQYF	TGTGCCAGCAGCTTACCGGGGGACCCTAGCACAGATACGCAGTATTTT
TRBV29-1	once	TRBJ2-7	TRBD2	CSVVLGGRVYEQYF	TGCAGCGTTGTTCTCGGCGGGAGGGTCTACGAGCAGTACTTC
TRBV10-3	.	TRBJ2-5	.	CAISESPPGEETQYF	TGTGCCATCAGTGAGTCACCCCCAGGGGAGGAGACCCAGTACTTC
TRBV15	.	TRBJ2-1	.	CATSRDRGGNEQFF	TGTGCCACCAGCAGAGATCGAGGGGGCAATGAGCAGTTCTTC
TRBV6-6	.	TRBJ1-5	TRBD1	CASSYRGQGLGQPQHF	TGTGCCAGCAGTTACAGGGGACAGGGTCTAGGACAGCCCCAGCATTTT
TRBV18	.	TRBJ2-1	.	CASSPNPGPATDEQFF	TGTGCCAGCTCCCCAAACCCGGGCCCAGCAACTGATGAGCAGTTCTTC
TRBV27	.	TRBJ2-3	.	CASSLERSTDTQYF	TGTGCCAGCAGTTTAGAGCGGAGCACAGATACGCAGTATTTT
TRBV28	.	TRBJ2-2	.	CASIGQSVGELFF	TGTGCCAGCATCGGCCAGTCGGTCGGGGAGCTGTTTTTT
TRBV5-1	.	TRBJ2-7	TRBD1	CASSQSTGVDYEQYF	TGCGCCAGCAGCCAATCTACAGGGGTCGACTACGAGCAGTACTTC
TRBV9	few	TRBJ2-5	.	CASSVGQIDQTQYF	TGTGCCAGCAGCGTCGGCCAGATTGATCAGACCCAGTACTTC
TRBV11-1	.	TRBJ2-1	.	CASRSASSYNEQFF	TGTGCCAGCAGATCGGCCAGCTCCTACAATGAGCAGTTCTTC
TRBV28	.	TRBJ2-5	.	CASKPRGLQETQYF	TGTGCCAGCAAACCTCGGGGCCTCCAAGAGACCCAGTACTTC
TRBV4-1	.	TRBJ2-2	TRBD2	CASSQIKRSGRSGELFF	TGCGCCAGCAGCCAAATAAAACGGAGCGGGAGGTCCGGGGAGCTGTTTTTT
TRBV7-8	.	TRBJ2-1	.	CASSLSVGSSYNEQFF	TGTGCCAGCAGCTTAAGCGTTGGGAGCTCCTACAATGAGCAGTTCTTC
TRBV2	.	TRBJ1-4	.	CASSLLQFLETTNEKLFF	TGTGCCAGCAGTTTACTGCAGTTTCTTGAGACAACTAATGAAAAACTGTTTTTT
TRBV2	.	TRBJ2-2	TRBD1	CASSLQGDGELFF	TGTGCCAGCAGTTTACAGGGGGACGGGGAGCTGTTTTTT
TRBV28	once	TRBJ2-7	.	CASSLTYEQYF	TGTGCCAGCAGTTTAACCTACGAGCAGTACTTC
TRBV18	medium-sized	TRBJ2-6	TRBD2	CASSPLALAGGSGANVLTF	TGTGCCAGCTCACCACTCGCACTAGCGGGAGGGTCTGGGGCCAACGTCCTGACTTTC
TRBV10-3	many	TRBJ2-2	TRBD1	CAISGGTANTGELFF	TGTGCCATCAGTGGAGGGACAGCGAACACCGGGGAGCTGTTTTTT